A selection of T cell receptor beta chains follows, all from one sample in a study of T cells after yellow fever vaccination. TCRdb itself ran the 5' RACE reads through MiXCR, one entry per CDR3 protein. Here the sample spans a few hundred thousand distinct CDR3 sequences, around 4% being singletons. The starting material was PBMCs, obtained on the day of the yellow fever booster vaccination. All receptors derive from a young man who received the YFV17D yellow fever vaccine. Each CDR3 is given with its conserved first and last residue. Fields, in order: J gene, V gene, D gene, clone size, CDR3 protein, CDR3 DNA. The D gene is left open where the match is weak. Where a row states a size, it is once, few, many or the class of an expanded clone; other rows omit it.

J: TRBJ2-3
V: TRBV5-1
D: .
size: many
CDR3: CASSLSGVGVDTQYF
DNA: TGCGCCAGCAGCTTGTCCGGGGTGGGGGTCGATACGCAGTATTTT

J: TRBJ1-2
V: TRBV20-1
D: .
size: many
CDR3: CSARDNVGNGYTF
DNA: TGCAGTGCTAGAGATAACGTGGGGAATGGCTACACCTTC

J: TRBJ2-3
V: TRBV13
D: .
size: many
CDR3: CASSPEVTDTQYF
DNA: TGTGCCAGCAGCCCCGAAGTCACAGATACGCAGTATTTT

J: TRBJ2-3
V: TRBV7-3
D: TRBD1
size: many
CDR3: CASSPDREDTQYF
DNA: TGTGCCAGCAGCCCCGACAGGGAAGATACGCAGTATTTT

J: TRBJ2-3
V: TRBV7-3
D: TRBD2
size: .
CDR3: CASSLPAGGPTDTQYF
DNA: TGTGCCAGCAGCTTACCAGCGGGGGGGCCGACAGATACGCAGTATTTT

J: TRBJ2-2
V: TRBV5-1
D: .
size: many
CDR3: CASSLTVTGELFF
DNA: TGCGCCAGCAGTTTGACCGTCACCGGGGAGCTGTTTTTT

J: TRBJ1-1
V: TRBV19
D: .
size: few
CDR3: CASSGTMNTEAFF
DNA: TGTGCCAGTTCGGGGACCATGAACACTGAAGCTTTCTTT

J: TRBJ2-6
V: TRBV5-1
D: .
size: many
CDR3: CASSLGVVAGANVLTF
DNA: TGCGCCAGCAGCTTGGGGGTAGTGGCTGGGGCCAACGTCCTGACTTTC

J: TRBJ2-2
V: TRBV7-9
D: .
size: many
CDR3: CASSSLPTDTGELFF
DNA: TGTGCCAGCAGCTCGTTACCGACAGATACCGGGGAGCTGTTTTTT

J: TRBJ1-2
V: TRBV3-1
D: .
size: few
CDR3: CASSAAGWGYTF
DNA: TGTGCCAGCAGCGCCGCGGGGTGGGGCTACACCTTC

J: TRBJ2-5
V: TRBV18
D: TRBD1
size: many
CDR3: CASSYDRAETQYF
DNA: TGTGCCAGCTCATACGACAGGGCAGAGACCCAGTACTTC

J: TRBJ1-5
V: TRBV12-3/TRBV12-4
D: TRBD1
size: few
CDR3: CASSSGTGGENQPQHF
DNA: TGTGCCAGCAGCTCTGGGACAGGGGGGGAGAATCAGCCCCAGCATTTT

J: TRBJ1-4
V: TRBV20-1
D: .
size: many
CDR3: CSARDLLLRGRDATNEKLFF
DNA: TGCAGTGCTAGAGATCTCCTTCTTAGGGGCCGGGATGCCACTAATGAAAAACTGTTTTTT

J: TRBJ1-1
V: TRBV4-2
D: .
size: many
CDR3: CASSQIGHTEAFF
DNA: TGTGCCAGCAGCCAAATCGGACACACTGAAGCTTTCTTT

J: TRBJ2-3
V: TRBV27
D: .
size: many
CDR3: CASSLSSMLTDTQYF
DNA: TGTGCCAGCAGTTTAAGTAGTATGCTCACAGATACGCAGTATTTT

J: TRBJ1-1
V: TRBV19
D: TRBD1
size: few
CDR3: CATSGTVNTEAFF
DNA: TGTGCCACCTCCGGGACAGTGAACACTGAAGCTTTCTTT

J: TRBJ2-1
V: TRBV11-1
D: .
size: many
CDR3: CASSLEGGVLNEQFF
DNA: TGTGCCAGCAGCTTAGAAGGGGGGGTCCTCAATGAGCAGTTCTTC

J: TRBJ1-2
V: TRBV10-3
D: TRBD1
size: few
CDR3: CAISHRGSGYTF
DNA: TGTGCCATCAGTCACAGGGGGAGCGGCTACACCTTC

J: TRBJ1-4
V: TRBV23-1
D: .
size: .
CDR3: CASSQDQMFDNDEKLFF
DNA: TGCGCCAGCAGTCAAGATCAGATGTTTGACAACGATGAAAAACTGTTTTTT

J: TRBJ1-5
V: TRBV12-3/TRBV12-4
D: .
size: .
CDR3: CASSLNRVQAQPQHF
DNA: TGTGCCAGCAGTTTGAACAGGGTCCAGGCTCAGCCCCAGCATTTT

J: TRBJ2-3
V: TRBV4-3
D: .
size: .
CDR3: CASSQDQGFTDTQYF
DNA: TGCGCCAGCAGCCAAGATCAGGGCTTCACAGATACGCAGTATTTT

J: TRBJ2-3
V: TRBV7-3
D: TRBD2
size: .
CDR3: CASSLGPASGRTDTQYF
DNA: TGTGCCAGCAGCTTAGGTCCGGCTAGCGGCCGCACAGATACGCAGTATTTT

J: TRBJ1-2
V: TRBV6-6
D: .
size: many
CDR3: CASSHPGLYGYTF
DNA: TGTGCCAGCAGTCACCCCGGTCTCTATGGCTACACCTTC

J: TRBJ2-3
V: TRBV5-1
D: .
size: few
CDR3: CASSGSGHLSTDTQYF
DNA: TGCGCCAGCAGCGGATCGGGACACTTAAGCACAGATACGCAGTATTTT

J: TRBJ2-3
V: TRBV2
D: .
size: .
CDR3: CASSEALHRVGTDTQYF
DNA: TGTGCCAGCAGTGAAGCGCTTCACAGGGTGGGGACAGATACGCAGTATTTT

J: TRBJ2-1
V: TRBV7-3
D: TRBD2
size: many
CDR3: CASSIGAGGGYEQFF
DNA: TGTGCCAGCAGCATCGGTGCGGGGGGTGGATATGAGCAGTTCTTC

J: TRBJ2-7
V: TRBV10-2
D: .
size: many
CDR3: CASSELYAGEQYF
DNA: TGCGCCAGCAGTGAGTTGTACGCGGGCGAGCAGTACTTC

J: TRBJ1-2
V: TRBV27
D: TRBD1
size: many
CDR3: CASSFDVAGGYGYTF
DNA: TGTGCCAGCAGTTTTGATGTGGCAGGGGGCTATGGCTACACCTTC